This T cell receptor (beta chain) was found in a study of T-cell memory formation after mild COVID-19 (dated by TCRdb to 2020 to 2022). About the study as a whole: TCR sequence clusters from the two donors were largely donor specific. Longitudinal TCRalpha and TCRbeta repertoire sequencing tracked T-cell clones expanding and contracting after mild COVID-19 in two donors. Two young, previously healthy adult volunteers made up the cohort, one male and one female. The investigation overall reported the following: Some responding clones were detected in pre-infection memory, which suggested that pre-existing cross-reactive memory T cells had joined the SARS-CoV-2 response. Contracting CD4+ clones were located mainly in the CM and EM memory subsets, whereas CD8+ clones were found to be enriched in EMRA. Clones that contracted from day 15 to 85 showed balanced CD4/CD8 phenotypes, whereas a second wave of clones that expanded from day 15 to 37 leaned towards CD4+. The study covered only a couple of mild cases, and larger cohorts including severe cases with pre-infection samples were considered necessary. Whether the second-wave clones peaking on day 37 were SARS-CoV-2 specific was not confirmed.

Reads for this sample came from an Illumina NovaSeq 6000. TCRalpha and TCRbeta cDNA libraries were built by 5'RACE with constant-segment primers, adding sample barcodes and unique molecular identifiers. RNA was extracted from every sample with Trizol reagent. The libraries were amplified in two PCR steps, and the second step added a second sample barcode and Illumina TruSeq adapters. Libraries were sequenced on an Illumina NovaSeq with 2 x 150 bp paired-end reads. The original methods were these. Reads were demultiplexed and collapsed into UMI-guided consensus sequences with migec v1.2.7. Using mixcr v2.1.11, UMI consensuses were aligned to TRA and TRB V and J templates and then assembled into clonotypes. A clonotype was counted as expanded or contracted only when both edgeR and NoisET called the clonotype significant, with the noise models trained on biological replicates. For edgeR calls, the thresholds were a false discovery rate-adjusted p below 0.01 and a log2 fold-change of 1. As an exploratory analysis of dynamics, max-normalized trajectories of the 1000 most abundant clonotypes were examined by PCA with hierarchical clustering. Separately sequenced CD4+ and CD8+ repertoires were used to assign a CD4 or CD8 phenotype to each responding clone. Using fastp at Q25 and MiXCR, TCRdb reprocessed the public reads and kept productive beta chains. When rows share a CDR3 protein, they turn into one entry using the most common DNA and genes. The V and J calls and clone size come from TCRdb's table, not from the authors' own analysis. Counted in this sample were about 350,000 distinct CDR3 sequences; roughly an eighth of them appeared once. The ten most abundant clones make up 22% of the sample.

Note on this clonotype: The clone's antigen remains unknown. No clone much larger than this one lies a single base away; base qualities are absent.

Ficoll-Paque density gradient centrifugation was used to isolate PBMCs. The germline V and J ends show losses of 0 bases and 8 bases respectively, and no gene match explains 10 bases of the junction. The cysteine opens and the phenylalanine closes a CDR3 of 16 amino acids. Just the 48-base CDR3 DNA is kept, in frame starting at base 1. CDR1 is given as SGHRS and CDR2 as YFSETQ, both from the germline V gene. The specimen sequenced was PBMCs or a T cell subset sorted from them (not recorded which). The chain couples TRBV5-1 to TRBJ1-4; 7 bases in the junction line up with TRBD1. The clonotype comes from a young man who had mild COVID-19 (a few samples of this study predate the infection). The sample titles of this study are shuffled in the database, so cell type and time point are left out; the donor was told from shared clones. CDR3 sequence: CASSLAGGRGPEKLFF. The sequenced DNA: TGCGCCAGCAGCTTGGCCGGGGGAAGGGGGCCAGAAAAACTGTTTTTT.